This T cell receptor beta chain appears in the sequencing data of a study of blood T cell repertoires in COVID-19 (dated by TCRdb to about 2020). For the study in its entirety: Samples from collaborators originated in the United States, Italy and Spain and spanned both the acute and convalescent phases of COVID-19. The material from the prospective study consisted of cDNA or gDNA derived from T cells, B-cell-depleted T cells, or PBMCs. The repertoires were released in a freely available public database meant as a resource for research on the immune response to SARS-CoV-2. The samples were drawn from two sources: the first 160 participants of the ongoing ImmuneRACE study, and fewer than 1,500 subjects contributed by 6 global collaborators. A de-identified subject ID, COVID-19 status, age in years and sex were almost always included in the sample metadata. Deeply sampled blood TCRbeta repertoires from subjects exposed to, actively infected with, or recovered from COVID-19 were included in the dataset. Where available, HLA class I and class II types were obtained from metadata supplied by the sample provider rather than from assay-based typing. The paper as a whole reports these results and caveats: The amount of clinical and demographic metadata varied by source and participant and was provided uncurated.

The immunoSEQ Assay, a bias-controlled multiplex PCR, was used to amplify TCRbeta CDR3 regions from genomic DNA. Per the authors' processing: Within the assay, amplification of reference gene primers was used to estimate how many nucleated cells each sample contained. To quantify the absolute abundance of each unique TCRbeta CDR3 rearrangement, sequence reads were collapsed and filtered. For each sample, productive Simpson clonality was calculated as the square root of Simpson's diversity index over productive rearrangements. TCRdb stores this immuneACCESS table with in-frame sequences only. Part of the clones is absent; in the studies checked, under half of the shortfall reflects unresolved V genes, and no reason is known for the rest. D and trimming come from the DNA, and the V and J calls and clone size come from that table. In this sample the table shows some 240,000 clones, 75% to 90% of which occur a single time. The ten most abundant clones make up over 3% of the sample.

Participants in the prospective study were enrolled through a virtual design, were aged roughly 18 to 100 years, and lived in approximately 24 United States geographic areas. In the prospective study, participants were assigned to cohorts based on the clinical history participants reported in a screening survey and a study questionnaire. Exposed participants had been in contact with someone with a PCR-confirmed or clinician-diagnosed COVID-19 case within 2 weeks of study entry. In the prospective study, mobile phlebotomists collected whole blood, serum and a nasopharyngeal or oropharyngeal swab from each participant. Prospective study participants could optionally give additional blood draws and questionnaires over an approximately 2-month period. Prospective study blood samples were shipped either frozen or at room temperature before DNA extraction. CDR3 length: 14 amino acids, cysteine to phenylalanine. Only CDR3 DNA remains: 42 bases, in frame from the first base. V and J are truncated by 7 bases and 3 bases respectively, leaving an intervening sequence of 13 bases. CDR1 and CDR2, looked up from the germline V gene, are SNHLY and FYNNEI.

Worth noting for this clone: Its antigen specificity is not known. Within one base of it there is no much larger clone, and no base qualities were kept.

Sequencing input: PBMCs or T cells enriched from blood (not recorded which). This clonotype originated in a woman between 40 and 55 years old who had been exposed to COVID-19. The chain joins TRBV2 to TRBJ1-5; the D gene identity is not certain. The sequenced DNA is TGTGCCAGCACCATGGACGGGGTCAATCAGCCCCAGCATTTT. Its amino acids are CASTMDGVNQPQHF.